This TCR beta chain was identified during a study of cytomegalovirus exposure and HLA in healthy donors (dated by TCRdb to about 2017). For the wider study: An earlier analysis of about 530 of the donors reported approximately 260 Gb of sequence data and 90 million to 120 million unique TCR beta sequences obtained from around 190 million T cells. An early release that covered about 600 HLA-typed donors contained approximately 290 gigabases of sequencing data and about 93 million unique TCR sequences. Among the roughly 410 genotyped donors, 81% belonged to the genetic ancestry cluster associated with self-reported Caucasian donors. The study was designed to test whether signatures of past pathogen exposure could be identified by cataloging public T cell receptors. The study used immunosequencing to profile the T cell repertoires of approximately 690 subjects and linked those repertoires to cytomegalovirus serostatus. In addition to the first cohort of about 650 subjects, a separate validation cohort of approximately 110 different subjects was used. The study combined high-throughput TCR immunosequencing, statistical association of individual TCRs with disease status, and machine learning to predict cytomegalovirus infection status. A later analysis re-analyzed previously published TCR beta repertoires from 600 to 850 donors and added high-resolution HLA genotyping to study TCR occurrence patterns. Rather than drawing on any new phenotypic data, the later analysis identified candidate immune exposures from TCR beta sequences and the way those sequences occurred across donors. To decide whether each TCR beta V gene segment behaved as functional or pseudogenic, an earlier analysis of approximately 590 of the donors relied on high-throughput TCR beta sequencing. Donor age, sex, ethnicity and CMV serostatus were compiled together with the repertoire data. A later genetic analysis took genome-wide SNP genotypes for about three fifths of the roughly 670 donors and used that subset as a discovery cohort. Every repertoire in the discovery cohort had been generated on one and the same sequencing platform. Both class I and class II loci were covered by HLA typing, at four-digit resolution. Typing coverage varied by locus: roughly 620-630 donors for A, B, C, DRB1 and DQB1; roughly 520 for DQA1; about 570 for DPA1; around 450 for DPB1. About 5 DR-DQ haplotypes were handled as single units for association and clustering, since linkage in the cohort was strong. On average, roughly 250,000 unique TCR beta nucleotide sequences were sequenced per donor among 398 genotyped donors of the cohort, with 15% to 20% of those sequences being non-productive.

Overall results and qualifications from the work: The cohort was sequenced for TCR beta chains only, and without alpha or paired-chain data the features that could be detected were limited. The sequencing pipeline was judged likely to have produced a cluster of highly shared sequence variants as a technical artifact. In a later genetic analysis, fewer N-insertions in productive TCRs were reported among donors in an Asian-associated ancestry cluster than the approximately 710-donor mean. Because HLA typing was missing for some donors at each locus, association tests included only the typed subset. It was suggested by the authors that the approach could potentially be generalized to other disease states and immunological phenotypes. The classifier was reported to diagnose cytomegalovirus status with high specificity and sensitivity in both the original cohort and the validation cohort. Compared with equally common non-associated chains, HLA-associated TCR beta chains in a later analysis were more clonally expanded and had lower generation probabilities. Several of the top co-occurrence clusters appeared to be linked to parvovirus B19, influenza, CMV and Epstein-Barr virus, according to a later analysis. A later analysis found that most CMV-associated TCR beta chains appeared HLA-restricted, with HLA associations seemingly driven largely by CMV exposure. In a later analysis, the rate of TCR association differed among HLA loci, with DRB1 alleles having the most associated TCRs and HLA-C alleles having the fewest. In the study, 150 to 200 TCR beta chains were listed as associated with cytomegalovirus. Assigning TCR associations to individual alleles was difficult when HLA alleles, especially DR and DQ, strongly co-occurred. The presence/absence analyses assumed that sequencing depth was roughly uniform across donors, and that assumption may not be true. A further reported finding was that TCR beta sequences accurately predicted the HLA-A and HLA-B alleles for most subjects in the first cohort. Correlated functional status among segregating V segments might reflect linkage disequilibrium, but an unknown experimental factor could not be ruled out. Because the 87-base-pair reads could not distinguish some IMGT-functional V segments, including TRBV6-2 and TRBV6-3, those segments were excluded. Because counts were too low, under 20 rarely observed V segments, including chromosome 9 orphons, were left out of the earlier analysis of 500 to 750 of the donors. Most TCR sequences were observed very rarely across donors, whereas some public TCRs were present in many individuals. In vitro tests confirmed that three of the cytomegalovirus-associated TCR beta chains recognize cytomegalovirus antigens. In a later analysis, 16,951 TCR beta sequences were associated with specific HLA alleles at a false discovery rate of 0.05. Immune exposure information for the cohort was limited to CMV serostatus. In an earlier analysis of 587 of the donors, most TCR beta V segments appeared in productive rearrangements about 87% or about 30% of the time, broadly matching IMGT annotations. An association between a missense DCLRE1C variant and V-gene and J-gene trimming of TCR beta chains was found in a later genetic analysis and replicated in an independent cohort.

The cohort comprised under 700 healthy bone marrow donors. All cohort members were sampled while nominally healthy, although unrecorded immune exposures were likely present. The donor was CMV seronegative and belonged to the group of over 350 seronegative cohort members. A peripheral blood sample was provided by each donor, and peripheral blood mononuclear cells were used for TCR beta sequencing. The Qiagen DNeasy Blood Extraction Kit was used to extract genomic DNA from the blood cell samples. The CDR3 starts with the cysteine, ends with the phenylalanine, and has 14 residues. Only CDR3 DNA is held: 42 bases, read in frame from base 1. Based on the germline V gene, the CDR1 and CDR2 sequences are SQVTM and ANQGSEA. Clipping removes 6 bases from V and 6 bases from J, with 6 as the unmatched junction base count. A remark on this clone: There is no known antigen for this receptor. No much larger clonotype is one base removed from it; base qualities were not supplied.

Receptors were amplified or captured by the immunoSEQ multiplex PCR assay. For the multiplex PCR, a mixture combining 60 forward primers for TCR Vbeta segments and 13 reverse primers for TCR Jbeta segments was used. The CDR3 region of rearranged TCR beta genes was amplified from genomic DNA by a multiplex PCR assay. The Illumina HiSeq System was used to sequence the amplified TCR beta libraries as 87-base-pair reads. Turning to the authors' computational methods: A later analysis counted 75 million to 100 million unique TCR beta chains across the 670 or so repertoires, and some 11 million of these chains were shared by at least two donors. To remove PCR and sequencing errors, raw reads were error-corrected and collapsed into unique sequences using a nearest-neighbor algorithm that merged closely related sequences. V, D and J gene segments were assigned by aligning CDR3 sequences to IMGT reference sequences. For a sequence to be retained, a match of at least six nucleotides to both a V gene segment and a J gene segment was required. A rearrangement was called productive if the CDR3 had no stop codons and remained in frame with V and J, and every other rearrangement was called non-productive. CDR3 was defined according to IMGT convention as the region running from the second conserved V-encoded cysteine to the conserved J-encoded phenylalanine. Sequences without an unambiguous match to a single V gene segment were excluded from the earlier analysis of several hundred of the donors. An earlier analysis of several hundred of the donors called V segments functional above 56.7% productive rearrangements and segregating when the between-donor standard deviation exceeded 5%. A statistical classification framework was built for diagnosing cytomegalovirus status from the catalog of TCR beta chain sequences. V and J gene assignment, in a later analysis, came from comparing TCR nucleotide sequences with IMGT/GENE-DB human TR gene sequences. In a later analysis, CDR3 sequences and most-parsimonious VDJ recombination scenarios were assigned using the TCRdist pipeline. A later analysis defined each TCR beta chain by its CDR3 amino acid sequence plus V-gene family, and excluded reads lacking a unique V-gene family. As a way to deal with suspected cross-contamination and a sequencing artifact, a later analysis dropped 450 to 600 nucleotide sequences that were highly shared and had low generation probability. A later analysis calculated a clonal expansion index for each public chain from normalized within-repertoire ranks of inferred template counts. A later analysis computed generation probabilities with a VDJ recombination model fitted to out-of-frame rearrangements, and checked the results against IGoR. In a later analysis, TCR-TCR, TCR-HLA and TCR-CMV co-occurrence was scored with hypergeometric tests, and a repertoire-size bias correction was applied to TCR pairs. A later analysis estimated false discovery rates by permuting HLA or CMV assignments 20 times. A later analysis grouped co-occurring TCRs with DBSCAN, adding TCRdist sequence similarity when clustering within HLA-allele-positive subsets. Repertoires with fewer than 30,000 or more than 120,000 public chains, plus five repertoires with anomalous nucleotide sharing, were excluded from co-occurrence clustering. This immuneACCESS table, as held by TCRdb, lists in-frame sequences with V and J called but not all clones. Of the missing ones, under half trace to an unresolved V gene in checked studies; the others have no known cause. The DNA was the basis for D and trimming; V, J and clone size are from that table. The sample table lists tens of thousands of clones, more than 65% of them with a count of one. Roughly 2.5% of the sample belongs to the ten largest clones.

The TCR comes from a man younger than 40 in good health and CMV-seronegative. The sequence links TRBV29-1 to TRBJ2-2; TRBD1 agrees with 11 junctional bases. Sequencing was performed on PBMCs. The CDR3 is CSVRTGGDSGELFF. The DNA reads TGCAGCGTCCGGACAGGGGGCGATTCCGGGGAGCTGTTTTTT.